This TCR beta chain was identified in a study of T cell repertoires in cytomegalovirus infection. Overall study context: HLA-B-restricted CMV epitopes that are well studied, plus recently identified HLA-C-restricted ones, were used by the study.

Remarks on this clonotype: Its antigen remains unidentified.

TCRdb reanalysed the reads using MiXCR and keeps one entry per CDR3 protein. The sample records hundreds of thousands of distinct CDR3 sequences, roughly 30% being singletons. The CDR3 loop spans 16 amino acids. The V gene's germline CDR1 is MDHEN and CDR2 SYDVKM. The V end was cut by 3 bases, the J end by 7 bases, with 16 bases between. V is TRBV28 and J is TRBJ1-6; possibly TRBD1 for D (5 bases). The sequence came from a human donor in good health (CMV status not recorded). Some clones in this sample may be carry-over from other donors' samples. The sequences come from cultured CD8+ T cells from PBMCs, collected from culture after CMV antigen stimulation. CDR3 loop: CASSFHRDVGNSPLHF. Here the CDR3 DNA reads TGTGCCAGCAGTTTCCACCGGGACGTCGGGAATTCACCCCTCCACTTT.